What follows are 19 T cell receptor beta chains derived from one specimen sequenced in a study of T cells in tumors after PD-1 blockade. Generated by immunoSEQ multiplex PCR, the TCRdb table keeps only in-frame clones and is missing some. Here the sample spans tens of thousands of clones, around 85% being singletons. The input for sequencing was PBMCs, taken before anti-PD-1 therapy. The receptors stem from a human donor with advanced basal cell or squamous cell carcinoma (not recorded which).

V usage is TRBV28 and J usage is TRBJ2-1; 16 nucleotides line up with TRBD2. Germline assignment: CDR1 MDHEN and CDR2 SYDVKM. The CDR3 has 17 amino acids. V dropped 3 bases and J dropped 10; count of bases not matched to a gene: 9. The CDR3 loop is CASSLSGTSGRDGEQFF. The CDR3 nucleotides read TGTGCCAGCAGTTTGAGTGGGACTAGCGGGAGGGATGGGGAGCAGTTCTTC.

V gene TRBV6-5 combines with J gene TRBJ2-5; no definite D call. Germline CDR1 is MNHEY and CDR2 is SVGAGI. The CDR3 loop spans 15 amino acids. Trimming removed 7 bases at V and 1 base at J, with 16 bases between. The CDR3 sequence: CASKASSVFQETQYF. DNA of the CDR3: TGTGCCAGCAAGGCGTCCAGTGTCTTCCAAGAGACCCAGTACTTC.

The chain carries TRBV6-2 or TRBV6-3 and TRBJ2-2, with TRBD1 matching 8 bases. V trimming: 6 bases; J trimming: 6 bases; junction bases outside the gene matches: 3. Germline loops: CDR1 MNHEY, CDR2 SVGEGT. The CDR3 covers 13 residues. The CDR3 here is CASSTDRAGELFF. DNA of the CDR3: TGTGCCAGCAGCACGGACAGGGCCGGGGAGCTGTTTTTT.

J is TRBJ2-5 and V is TRBV2; no definite D call. Germline loops: CDR1 SNHLY, CDR2 FYNNEI. Trimming shortened V by 6 bases and J by 5 bases, and 7 bases separated the two germline ends. The CDR3 is 11 amino acids. CDR3 residues: CASRVGETQYF. CDR3 DNA: TGTGCCAGCAGGGTCGGGGAGACCCAGTACTTC.

The chain couples TRBV7-8 to TRBJ2-3; TRBD2 matches 9 bases. Per the germline V gene, CDR1 is SGHVS and CDR2 is FQNEAQ. The CDR3 sequence is 18 residues long. The V and J ends lost 4 bases and 2 bases, in that order; junction bases with no gene match: 13. CDR3 loop: CASSSPRAGTSNTDTQYF. The CDR3 nucleotides are TGTGCCAGCAGCTCACCGAGGGCCGGGACTAGCAACACAGATACGCAGTATTTT.

This clone was detected many times. The chain recombines TRBV28 with TRBJ1-4; 7 nucleotides align to TRBD1. Per germline, CDR1 MDHEN and CDR2 SYDVKM. After removal of 7 bases from V and 8 bases from J, the junction contained 13 bases not matched to a gene. This CDR3 has 15 residues. The CDR3 DNA sequence: TGTGCCAGCAATACCCCGACAGGGTCTGGCGAAAAACTGTTTTTT. As protein: CASNTPTGSGEKLFF.

A word on this clone: One end of the junction varies from germline; a read error may be responsible. The chain links TRBV27 to TRBJ2-7, with TRBD1 matching over 7 bases. Germline V gene data show CDR1 as MNHEY and CDR2 as SMNVEV (reference sequence). The CDR3 runs to 10 residues. The CDR3 protein is CVTGNYEQYF. CDR3 bases: TGCGTGACAGGGAACTACGAGCAGTACTTC.

The rearrangement joins TRBV18 to TRBJ2-7, with D possibly called TRBD1 or TRBD2 (6 bases each). V was pared by 3 bases and J by 1 base, with 22 bases between. The CDR3 totals 18 residues. Per germline, CDR1 KGHSH and CDR2 LQKENI. In nucleotides, the CDR3 is TGTGCCAGCTCACCGACCCTAAAGTACGGGGGCGTTTCCTACGAGCAGTACTTC. This encodes CASSPTLKYGGVSYEQYF. Full variable domain (missing parts from reference TRBV18 and TRBJ2-7): NAGVMQNPRHLVRRRGQEARLRCSPMKGHSHVYWYRQLPEEGLKFMVYLQKENIIDESGMPKERFSAEFPKEGPSILRIQQVVRGDSAAYFCASSPTLKYGGVSYEQYFGPGTRLTVT.

This clone was found a few times. The rearrangement joins TRBV19 to TRBJ1-6; 8 bases line up with TRBD1. The ends lost 9 bases at V and 4 bases at J; junction bases unmatched: 8. CDR3 length: 15 amino acids. Germline V gives CDR1 LNHDA, CDR2 SQIVND (reference sequence). CDR3 nucleotide sequence: TGTGCCAGCATGACCCGACAGGGGTATAATTCACCCCTCCACTTT. Protein sequence: CASMTRQGYNSPLHF.

CDR3 loop: CASTVAAGSPESEQFF. The CDR3, as DNA: TGTGCCAGCACCGTGGCGGCGGGCTCCCCCGAAAGTGAGCAGTTCTTC. V and J are TRBV2 and TRBJ2-1, with D perhaps matching TRBD2 (5 bases). Germline V CDR1 and CDR2: SNHLY, FYNNEI. CDR3 size: 16 residues. Between the trimmed V and J ends, which lost 7 bases and 9 bases, there was a span of 25 bases.

J is TRBJ1-2 and V is TRBV29-1, with 7 bases aligning to TRBD1. From germline, CDR1 is SQVTM and CDR2 ANQGSEA. This CDR3 spans 12 amino acids. V shed 6 bases and J 4 bases; nucleotides not matched to a gene: 5. The CDR3 nucleotides read TGCAGCGTCGGGACAGACATCTATGGCTACACCTTC. This gives the protein CSVGTDIYGYTF.

V usage is TRBV3-1 (or the pseudogene TRBV3-2) and J usage is TRBJ1-1; the D is unclear. CDR1 and CDR2 from the germline V gene are LGHDT and YNNKEL (reference sequence). The CDR3 consists of 12 residues. The V gene lost 6 bases and the J gene lost 9 bases, with 14 bases spanning the gap. The CDR3 region has the DNA TGTGCCAGCAGGCCCCCGGAAGGACAAGCTTTCTTT. This sequence encodes CASRPPEGQAFF.

Remarks on this clone: This same CDR3 is encoded by further DNA sequences in the sample. The rearrangement links TRBV18 to TRBJ1-5; TRBD1 is a possible D gene (5 bases). The V gene's germline CDR1 is KGHSH and CDR2 LQKENI. Deletions cut 6 bases from V and 2 bases from J, with 17 bases between. The CDR3 totals 16 residues. CDR3 bases: TGTGCCAGCTCGCCGAAATCCGACAGCGGCAATCAGCCCCAGCATTTT. Its translation: CASSPKSDSGNQPQHF.

The CDR3 DNA follows: TGTGCCAGCAGCCAAGGAGTAGGCCGGGCGCCCAAAAACATTCAGTACTTC. As protein: CASSQGVGRAPKNIQYF. This sequence joins TRBV21-1 and TRBJ2-4. TRBV21-1 represents a pseudogene. This CDR3 is 17 amino acids long.

J is TRBJ1-2 and V is TRBV6-1; D remains ambiguous. The germline V and J ends were trimmed by 0 bases and 11 bases, with 10 bases remaining between them. The length of the CDR3 is 12 residues. Germline-derived CDR1 and CDR2 are MNHNS and SASEGT. The CDR3, as DNA: TGTGCCAGCAGTGAAGCCCGCGGAGGGTACACCTTC. Its protein product is CASSEARGGYTF.

The rearrangement joins TRBV6-5 to TRBJ2-7; 11 positions agree with TRBD1. The V gene's germline CDR1 is MNHEY and CDR2 SVGAGI. The CDR3 spans 14 residues. The ends lost 7 bases at V and 3 bases at J; junction bases unmatched: 5. The CDR3 DNA reads as TGTGCCAGCATTCCGGGACAGGGGGACTACGAGCAGTACTTC. Translating it yields CASIPGQGDYEQYF.

This chain joins TRBV27 and TRBJ2-7; 7 bases agree with TRBD2. The germline V gene encodes CDR1 MNHEY and CDR2 SMNVEV (reference sequence). The V segment lost 3 bases and the J segment 4 bases; nucleotides outside the gene matches: 9. CDR3 size: 15 residues. The DNA of the CDR3 is TGTGCCAGCAGTTTCTTCCCGGGGGGTTCTTACGAGCAGTACTTC. This codes for CASSFFPGGSYEQYF.

The rearrangement links TRBV19 to TRBJ2-3, with a tentative D call TRBD1 (6 bases). Trimming pared 1 base from V and 6 bases from J, leaving 14 bases between. Germline V gives CDR1 LNHDA, CDR2 SQIVND (reference sequence). The CDR3 consists of 15 residues. CDR3 region: CASSIGRGRGDTQYF. DNA of the CDR3: TGTGCCAGTAGTATAGGTAGAGGTAGGGGGGATACGCAGTATTTT.

The V gene is TRBV3-1 (or the pseudogene TRBV3-2), the J gene TRBJ2-1; TRBD2 aligns across 11 bases. This CDR3 has 17 amino acids. V gave up 0 bases and J gave up 10 bases; unmatched junction bases: 11. The germline V gene has CDR1 LGHDT and CDR2 YNNKEL (reference sequence). The CDR3 region has the DNA TGTGCCAGCAGCCAAGATGAGGTACTAGCGGGAGTAGGCGAGCAGTTCTTC. As protein: CASSQDEVLAGVGEQFF.